The 17 T cell receptor beta chains below come from one sample, sequenced in a study of cytomegalovirus exposure and HLA in healthy donors. With 60 Vbeta and 13 Jbeta primers, the PCR was carried out. Produced via immunoSEQ multiplex PCR; TCRdb's table is partial and in-frame only. The sample carries 100,000 to 120,000 clones, around 87% recorded once. The sample taken for sequencing was PBMCs. The receptors were gathered from a man between 40 and 49 years old in good health and CMV-seronegative.

The chain links TRBV4-2 to TRBJ1-1; 7 nucleotides agree with TRBD1. With V trimmed by 6 bases and J by 4 bases, 11 bases remained unmatched. Germline lookup yields CDR1 LGHNA and CDR2 YNFKEQ. This CDR3 spans 15 amino acids. In DNA, the CDR3 is TGTGCCAGCAGTCCTGAAAGGGGGCAGCGCACTGAAGCTTTCTTT. It is translated as CASSPERGQRTEAFF.

The rearrangement joins TRBV14 to TRBJ2-5, with 8 nucleotides matching TRBD1. The germline CDR1 and CDR2 sequences are SGHDN and FVKESK. V dropped 4 bases and J dropped 3; count of bases not matched to a gene: 7. This CDR3 has 15 residues. CDR3 amino acids: CASSRTGRDKETQYF. As DNA, the CDR3 is TGTGCCAGCAGCCGGACAGGGCGAGATAAAGAGACCCAGTACTTC.

This clone appeared a few times. The chain combines TRBV29-1 with TRBJ1-1, with D perhaps matching TRBD1 (6 bases). The CDR3 sequence is 13 residues long. The germline V gene encodes CDR1 SQVTM and CDR2 ANQGSEA. The V end was cut by 4 bases, the J end by 1 base, with 10 bases between. The CDR3 sequence: CSVGKGGNTEAFF. CDR3 sequence (DNA): TGCAGCGTTGGTAAAGGGGGGAACACTGAAGCTTTCTTT.

The gene calls are TRBV28 and TRBJ2-7; D gene uncertain. The CDR3 has 13 residues. V was shortened by 3 bases and J by 6 bases, with 12 bases between the two germline ends. Per germline, CDR1 MDHEN and CDR2 SYDVKM. CDR3 loop: CASSLPTVREQYF. For the CDR3, the DNA is TGTGCCAGCAGTTTGCCTACAGTCCGCGAGCAGTACTTC.

DNA of the CDR3: TGTGCCAGCAGCATGCGACAGGGCCTAATTTACAATGAGCAGTTCTTC. Its protein product is CASSMRQGLIYNEQFF. The rearrangement links TRBV5-6 to TRBJ2-1; 7 bases map to TRBD1. There are 16 residues in the CDR3. J was trimmed by 4 bases and V by 4 bases; bases with no gene match: 11. CDR1 SGHDT and CDR2 YYEEEE come from the germline V gene.

This clone has only a few counts. V gene TRBV19 combines with J gene TRBJ1-1; D uncertain. The CDR3 length is 13 residues. Trimming shortened V by 8 bases and J by 5 bases, and 15 bases separated the two germline ends. CDR1 and CDR2 from the germline V gene are LNHDA and SQIVND (reference sequence). As DNA, the CDR3 is TGTGCCAGTGATCGAATCTCGGGGACTGAAGCTTTCTTT. It codes for CASDRISGTEAFF.

This chain joins TRBV28 and TRBJ1-5; TRBD1 might be the D (6 bases). The CDR3 extends over 16 amino acids. CDR1 MDHEN and CDR2 SYDVKM come from the germline V gene. The ends were cut back, 7 bases at V and 6 bases at J, with 22 bases in the middle. CDR3 coding DNA: TGTGCCAGCACGAGGTGGGGAGGGGGGGCGGCTCAGCCCCAGCATTTT. Its translation: CASTRWGGGAAQPQHF.

The chain carries TRBV7-8 and TRBJ2-5; 7 bases are a match to TRBD1. This CDR3 is 15 amino acids long. Germline V gene data show CDR1 as SGHVS and CDR2 as FQNEAQ. V dropped 5 bases and J dropped 1; count of bases not matched to a gene: 7. The CDR3 sequence is CASSKGQLPQETQYF. The CDR3 DNA follows: TGTGCCAGCAGCAAGGGACAGCTGCCCCAAGAGACCCAGTACTTC.

The J gene is TRBJ1-1, the V gene TRBV5-1, with D possibly TRBD1 on 6 matching bases. Germline V CDR1 and CDR2: SGHRS, YFSETQ. Trimming removed 2 bases from V and 0 bases from J, with 17 bases in between. The CDR3 has 17 amino acids. Here the CDR3 reads CASSLQGQRRLNTEAFF. The CDR3 DNA reads TGCGCCAGCAGCTTACAGGGCCAGCGGAGATTGAACACTGAAGCTTTCTTT.

This clone was detected a few times. The V and J genes are TRBV5-6 and TRBJ1-2; D perhaps matches TRBD1 (6 bases). V was trimmed by 4 bases and J by 4 bases, leaving 17 bases between them. Germline values: CDR1 SGHDT, CDR2 YYEEEE. The CDR3 loop spans 15 amino acids. CDR3 sequence: CASSTRDTRFYGYTF. The CDR3 DNA follows: TGTGCCAGCAGCACCCGGGACACCCGATTCTATGGCTACACCTTC.

The chain is built from TRBV27 and TRBJ2-1; D uncertain. Trimming left V 3 bases short and J 9 bases short, with 12 bases between. The CDR3 length is 13 residues. Germline values: CDR1 MNHEY, CDR2 SMNVEV (reference sequence). As DNA, the CDR3 is TGTGCCAGCAGTTTCCAGGTCTTCGGTGAGCAGTTCTTC. This sequence encodes CASSFQVFGEQFF.

The J gene is TRBJ1-6, the V gene TRBV5-6; the D gene is possibly TRBD1 (6 bases). Deletions cut 2 bases from V and 9 bases from J, with 15 bases between. Germline values: CDR1 SGHDT, CDR2 YYEEEE. The CDR3 contains 15 residues. CDR3 loop: CASSLTGLMSSPLHF. DNA of the CDR3: TGTGCCAGCAGCTTAACAGGGCTTATGAGTTCACCCCTCCACTTT.

The chain has TRBV7-6 and TRBJ2-5, with 14 nucleotides matching TRBD2. The CDR3 spans 15 residues. The germline CDR1 and CDR2 sequences are SGHVS and FNYEAQ. After removal of 5 bases from V and 4 bases from J, the junction contained 3 bases not matched to a gene. As DNA, the CDR3 is TGTGCCAGCAGCCTCGGGACTAGCGGGGGAGAGACCCAGTACTTC. Protein: CASSLGTSGGETQYF.

The genes are TRBV18 and TRBJ2-5; 7 bases map to TRBD1. CDR3 length equals 13 residues. J gave up 3 bases and V 6 bases, and 4 bases lay outside the gene matches. CDR1 and CDR2 from the germline V gene are KGHSH and LQKENI. CDR3 sequence: CASSPDREETQYF. The CDR3 region has the DNA TGTGCCAGCTCGCCTGACAGGGAAGAGACCCAGTACTTC. Full variable domain (outside the CDR3, taken from reference TRBV18 and TRBJ2-5): NAGVMQNPRHLVRRRGQEARLRCSPMKGHSHVYWYRQLPEEGLKFMVYLQKENIIDESGMPKERFSAEFPKEGPSILRIQQVVRGDSAAYFCASSPDREETQYFGPGTRLLVL.

V and J are TRBV4-2 and TRBJ2-1, with 11 bases aligning to TRBD2. The CDR3 consists of 15 residues. V was clipped by 6 bases and J by 4 bases; unmatched bases: 5. Germline V gives CDR1 LGHNA, CDR2 YNFKEQ. The CDR3 sequence is CASSPTSGAYNEQFF. The CDR3 DNA sequence: TGTGCCAGCAGTCCGACTAGCGGGGCTTACAATGAGCAGTTCTTC.

This clone was picked up a small number of times. This chain connects TRBV29-1 to TRBJ2-3; D gene ambiguous. The CDR3 covers 13 residues. With 6 bases removed from V and 1 base from J, the gap between germline ends came to 11 bases. Per the germline V gene, CDR1 is SQVTM and CDR2 is ANQGSEA. The chain's CDR3 is CSVIHTGTDTQYF. The CDR3 DNA reads as TGCAGCGTGATTCATACAGGCACAGATACGCAGTATTTT.

The chain employs TRBV6-5 and TRBJ1-4; D unclear. The CDR3 sequence is 15 residues long. V was shortened by 4 bases and J by 3 bases, with 12 bases between the two germline ends. Germline loops: CDR1 MNHEY, CDR2 SVGAGI. CDR3 loop: CASSFGRAANEKLFF. The DNA of the CDR3 is TGTGCCAGCAGTTTCGGGAGGGCGGCTAATGAAAAACTGTTTTTT.